This T cell receptor beta chain emerged from a study of beta chain features in type 1 diabetes. This clone was recorded a few times. The CDR3 totals 13 residues. From germline, CDR1 is SNHLY and CDR2 FYNNEI. Unmatched junction bases numbered 4, after V lost 7 bases and J lost 6 bases. TCRB transcripts that were expressed got sequenced, as all of the isolated RNA had been reverse transcribed. Measured with immunoSEQ multiplex PCR; TCRdb has only the in-frame clones, and not every one. The table records 680,000 or so clones, about 14% of them present only once. The specimen was naive CD4+ T cells from blood. This receptor was taken from a man between 18 and 35 years old in good health. The chain combines TRBV2 with TRBJ2-1; TRBD2 agrees at 9 bases. CDR3 coding DNA: TGTGCCAGCAACGGCGGGGGGGCCAATGAGCAGTTCTTC. Translated: CASNGGGANEQFF.